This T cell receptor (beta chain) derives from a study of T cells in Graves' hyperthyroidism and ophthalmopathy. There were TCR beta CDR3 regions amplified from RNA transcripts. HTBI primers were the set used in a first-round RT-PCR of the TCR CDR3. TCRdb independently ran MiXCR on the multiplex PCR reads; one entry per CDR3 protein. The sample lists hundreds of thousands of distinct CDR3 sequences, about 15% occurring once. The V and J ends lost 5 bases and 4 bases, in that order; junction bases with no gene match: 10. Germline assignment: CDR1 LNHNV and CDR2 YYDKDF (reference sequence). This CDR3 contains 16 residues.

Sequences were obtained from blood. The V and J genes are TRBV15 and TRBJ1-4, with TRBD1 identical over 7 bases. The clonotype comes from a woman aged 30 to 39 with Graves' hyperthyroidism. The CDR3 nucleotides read TGTGCCACCAGCGCGACCCCAGGGGGTTTTAATGAAAAACTGTTTTTT. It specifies CATSATPGGFNEKLFF.